This T cell receptor (beta chain) was obtained from a study of cytomegalovirus exposure and HLA in healthy donors. The length of the CDR3 is 17 residues. CDR1 and CDR2 (germline): LGHNA, YNFKEQ. V trimming: 2 bases; J trimming: 2 bases; junction bases outside the gene matches: 5. Study observations and caveats: Several of the most significant clusters appeared linked to common viral pathogens, based on a later analysis. Sequencing probably produced one cluster of sequence variants that were highly shared. In an earlier analysis, productive rearrangement rates for most beta V segments clustered near 87% or 30%. TCR beta chains numbering some 150 were designated cytomegalovirus-associated.

In the case of this clone: Its specificity is not known.

PCR employed 60 Vbeta and 13 Jbeta primers. The data were produced by immunoSEQ multiplex PCR, yet TCRdb's version contains in-frame clones alone and is incomplete. This table holds 90,000 to 95,000 clones, around 84% found once. V is TRBV4-2 and J is TRBJ2-3, with TRBD2 identical over 12 bases. The sample comprised PBMCs. The TCR comes from a man between 18 and 29 years old in good health and CMV-seronegative. CDR3 sequence: CASSQHTSGGPTDTQYF. The CDR3 DNA is TGTGCCAGCAGCCAACATACTAGCGGGGGGCCCACAGATACGCAGTATTTT.